This T cell receptor beta chain originates from a study of a mutant IDH1 vaccine in newly diagnosed glioma. Study-wide background: Before enrollment, the patients had been treated with radiotherapy alone, temozolomide alone, or both together. Most of them had received both.

As regards this clone: The antigen remains unidentified.

Time point indicated: week 47, end of study. The vaccine gave 300 ug of a 20-mer mutant IDH1 peptide subcutaneously per dose. Profiled with immunoSEQ multiplex PCR; TCRdb holds only in-frame clones, not every one. The sample contains tens of thousands of clones, less than 90% of which appear only once. This material consisted of PBMCs, taken from a glioma patient whose treatment included an IDH1 peptide vaccine. The receptor comes from a woman aged 50 to 60 with glioma.

The CDR3 DNA is TGCGCCAGCAGCCGGCGGGACAGGGACTTCTCCTATAATTCACCCCTCCACTTT. It specifies CASSRRDRDFSYNSPLHF. The chain couples TRBV4-1 to TRBJ1-6; 9 nucleotides match TRBD1. This CDR3 is built from 18 residues. Germline assignment: CDR1 MGHRA and CDR2 YSYEKL. Trimming cost V 4 bases and J 0 bases; bases outside gene matches: 7.